The present TCR beta chain was sequenced within a study of regulatory T cells in long-lasting Graves disease. Study at large: Newly diagnosed Graves' patients had taken antithyroid drugs under 3 months. Study observations and caveats: Authors noted too few samples as a limitation.

Time point of the sample: newly diagnosed GD, antithyroid drugs for less than 3 months. There was RNA extracted from PBMCs, and the TCR library was made from it. This clonotype was recorded a few times. Its target is unknown. The germline gives CDR1 LNHDA, CDR2 SQIVND (reference sequence). The CDR3 contains 19 residues. V lost 4 bases, J lost 6 bases, and 25 bases lay in between. Building the TCR beta libraries relied on iRepertoire HTBI primers, and CDR3 regions underwent Arm-PCR. One entry per CDR3 protein, called by TCRdb with MiXCR from the multiplex PCR reads. This table has a few hundred thousand distinct CDR3 sequences, 10% to 15% appearing once. Separately, the same data were catalogued under a study of T cells in Graves' hyperthyroidism and ophthalmopathy.

The sample here was peripheral blood mononuclear cells (PBMCs), taken at new diagnosis, from a patient treated with antithyroid drugs. The rearrangement links TRBV19 to TRBJ1-6; D is possibly TRBD1 (6 bases). The TCR was taken from a woman aged 18-29 years with Graves disease. Written as DNA, the CDR3 is TGTGCCAGTAGTACGAAAGACAGGAGGAGAGGAGGATTTAATTCACCCCTCCACTTT. Translating gives CASSTKDRRRGGFNSPLHF.